Below are 26 T cell receptor beta chains sequenced from a single sample in a study of immune evolution from preneoplasia to lung adenocarcinoma. Produced via immunoSEQ multiplex PCR; TCRdb's table is partial and in-frame only. The repertoire consists of about 6,300 clones, with less than 85% occurring once and the leading ten covering approximately 12%. Material: FFPE minimally invasive lung adenocarcinoma tissue. These receptors were obtained from a person aged 65-85 years with lung adenocarcinoma.

The chain links TRBV5-4 to TRBJ2-1, with 11 bases identical to TRBD2. CDR1 is SGHNT, CDR2 YYREEE, per germline (reference sequence). The length of the CDR3 is 15 residues. The V segment lost 5 bases and the J segment 4 bases; nucleotides outside the gene matches: 5. CDR3 DNA: TGTGCCAGCAGAGGGGGACTAGCGGATTACAATGAGCAGTTCTTC. Amino acid sequence: CASRGGLADYNEQFF.

The gene calls are TRBV19 and TRBJ2-7; weak D call: TRBD2 (5 bases). This CDR3 has 14 residues. V lost 3 bases and J 4 bases, leaving 13 bases between the germline ends. Per the germline V gene, CDR1 is LNHDA and CDR2 is SQIVND (reference sequence). The CDR3 sequence: CASSIDAGAYEQYF. In DNA, the CDR3 is TGTGCCAGTAGTATTGATGCGGGCGCTTACGAGCAGTACTTC. Filled out from reference TRBV19 and TRBJ2-7, the complete variable domain reads DGGITQSPKYLFRKEGQNVTLSCEQNLNHDAMYWYRQDPGQGLRLIYYSQIVNDFQKGDIAEGYSVSREKKESFPLTVTSAQKNPTAFYLCASSIDAGAYEQYFGPGTRLTVT.

The chain links TRBV7-9 to TRBJ2-7; D is unclear. The germline CDR1 and CDR2 sequences are SEHNR and FQNEAQ (reference sequence). This CDR3 comprises 12 residues. V gave up 3 bases and J gave up 3 bases, with 6 bases separating them. CDR3 DNA: TGTGCCAGCAGCTTTCAGGTCTACGAGCAGTACTTC. Protein: CASSFQVYEQYF.

This rearrangement joins TRBV7-2 to TRBJ1-2; 8 bases match TRBD1. The CDR3 is 15 residues long. From germline, CDR1 is SGHTA and CDR2 FQGNSA. Trimming cost V 0 bases and J 4 bases; bases outside gene matches: 4. Here the CDR3 reads CASSLATGGAYGYTF. The CDR3 DNA reads as TGTGCCAGCAGCTTAGCTACAGGGGGTGCCTATGGCTACACCTTC.

CDR3 nucleotides: TGCAGCGGGATAGGGGACACCGGGGAGCTGTTTTTT. Translated: CSGIGDTGELFF. The J gene is TRBJ2-2, the V gene TRBV29-1; D is perhaps TRBD1 (5 bases). Between the trimmed V and J ends, which lost 7 bases and 3 bases, there was a span of 9 bases. Germline V gene lookup returns CDR1 SQVTM and CDR2 ANQGSEA. This CDR3 region has 12 residues.

The genes are TRBV15 and TRBJ2-3, with 9 positions matching TRBD1. J lost 3 bases, V lost 1 base, and 5 bases had no gene match. The germline V gene encodes CDR1 LNHNV and CDR2 YYDKDF (reference sequence). The CDR3 is made up of 16 amino acids. CDR3 protein: CATSRAQGAGTDTQYF. The CDR3 DNA is TGTGCCACCAGCAGAGCACAGGGGGCCGGAACAGATACGCAGTATTTT.

The rearrangement links TRBV23-1 to TRBJ2-3; D is uncertain. TRBV23-1 belongs to the ORF category, with a function that is uncertain. Trimming left V 4 bases short and J 9 bases short, with 17 bases between. The CDR3 has 14 residues. The CDR3 is CASSRRLLVGTQYF. CDR3 nucleotides: TGCGCCAGCAGTCGTCGACTGCTTGTAGGAACGCAGTATTTT.

The chain employs TRBV19 and TRBJ1-2; a possible D gene is TRBD1 (5 bases). Germline V CDR1 and CDR2: LNHDA, SQIVND (reference sequence). V lost 6 bases and J 4 bases, leaving 12 bases between the germline ends. The CDR3 totals 13 residues. The DNA for the CDR3 is TGTGCCAGTAGACTCGGACATCCCTATGGCTACACCTTC. Translated, it gives CASRLGHPYGYTF.

This chain uses TRBV10-2 with TRBJ1-1; D ambiguous. V was trimmed by 3 bases and J by 4 bases, leaving 9 bases between them. This CDR3 has 13 amino acids. Looked up from germline, CDR1 is WSHSY and CDR2 is SAAADI. CDR3: CASSDVDPTEAFF. CDR3 in DNA: TGCGCCAGCAGTGATGTGGACCCCACTGAAGCTTTCTTT.

The chain carries TRBV23-1 and TRBJ2-5; D tentatively reads TRBD1 or TRBD2 (6 bases each). TRBV23-1 is recorded as an ORF, its role being uncertain. The germline V and J ends were trimmed by 6 bases and 2 bases, with 10 bases remaining between them. The CDR3 is 13 amino acids. The CDR3 DNA reads as TGCGCCAGCAGCGGAGGGGGGCAAGAGACCCAGTACTTC. It codes for CASSGGGQETQYF.

The V call is TRBV19, the J call TRBJ1-2; D gene ambiguous. Per germline, CDR1 LNHDA and CDR2 SQIVND (reference sequence). The CDR3 sequence is 13 residues long. V dropped 3 bases and J dropped 5 bases, with 10 bases sitting between them. In DNA, the CDR3 is TGTGCCAGTAGTATCACGGCAAGTTATGGCTACACCTTC. Its protein is CASSITASYGYTF.

This chain links TRBV25-1 with TRBJ2-3; 12 bases agree with TRBD1. The V gene's germline CDR1 is MGHDK and CDR2 SYGVNS. V gave up 2 bases and J gave up 5 bases; unmatched junction bases: 11. This CDR3 is built from 18 residues. Here the CDR3 reads CASSERGGDRGRGDTQYF. The CDR3 DNA is TGTGCCAGCAGTGAACGGGGCGGGGACAGGGGGCGAGGAGATACGCAGTATTTT.

This clone occurred once. V usage is TRBV11-3 and J usage is TRBJ2-2; D is undetermined. The CDR3 length is 13 residues. Germline CDR1 is SGHNT and CDR2 is YENEEA. The V end was cut by 3 bases, the J end by 7 bases, with 9 bases between. The CDR3: CASSLNSFGELFF. The CDR3 bases are TGTGCCAGCAGCTTGAACAGTTTCGGGGAGCTGTTTTTT.

The gene calls are TRBV7-9 and TRBJ1-3; tentative D call: TRBD1 (5 bases). Germline V gene sequence: CDR1 SEHNR, CDR2 FQNEAQ (reference sequence). The CDR3 sequence is 16 residues long. V dropped 1 base and J dropped 3 bases, with 13 bases sitting between them. The CDR3 sequence: CASSLVQGVLGNTIYF. The CDR3 DNA follows: TGTGCCAGCAGCTTAGTTCAAGGGGTGCTTGGAAACACCATATATTTT.

The CDR3 spells CASRRGGADEQFF. The DNA for the CDR3 is TGTGCCAGCAGAAGGGGGGGGGCGGATGAGCAGTTCTTC. The chain employs TRBV6-4 and TRBJ2-1; possibly TRBD2 for D (7 bases). The CDR3 runs to 13 residues. V was shortened by 6 bases and J by 8 bases, with 14 bases between the two germline ends. Germline-derived CDR1 and CDR2 are MRHNA and SNTAGT.

V usage is TRBV5-4 and J usage is TRBJ2-3; 8 nucleotides agree with TRBD2. J lost 6 bases, V lost 2 bases, and 11 bases had no gene match. CDR3 length: 16 residues. Germline V gives CDR1 SGHNT, CDR2 YYREEE (reference sequence). The CDR3 spells CASSFAGGLPGDTQYF. For the CDR3, the DNA is TGTGCCAGCAGCTTTGCGGGAGGCCTCCCGGGGGATACGCAGTATTTT.

The rearrangement joins TRBV19 to TRBJ2-2, with 7 bases identical to TRBD1. The V and J ends lost 5 bases and 5 bases, in that order; junction bases with no gene match: 5. Germline CDR1 and CDR2: LNHDA and SQIVND (reference sequence). There are 14 residues in the CDR3. CDR3 sequence reads: CASSATGQTGELFF. Here the CDR3 DNA reads TGTGCCAGTAGTGCGACAGGGCAGACCGGGGAGCTGTTTTTT.

V gene TRBV28 combines with J gene TRBJ1-1, with D hard to call. The length of the CDR3 is 14 residues. Germline V gene data show CDR1 as MDHEN and CDR2 as SYDVKM. The ends were cut back, 2 bases at V and 1 base at J, with 8 bases in the middle. CDR3 residues: CASSLINANTEAFF. For the CDR3, the DNA is TGTGCCAGCAGTTTAATAAATGCGAACACTGAAGCTTTCTTT.

This clone was observed a few times. V is TRBV7-2 and J is TRBJ1-5; no firm D call. With 0 bases removed from V and 6 bases from J, the gap between germline ends came to 9 bases. The germline gives CDR1 SGHTA, CDR2 FQGNSA. The CDR3 runs to 14 residues. The CDR3 bases are TGTGCCAGCAGCTTAGCTGGCCCGACTCAGCCCCAGCATTTT. This gives the protein CASSLAGPTQPQHF.

The V gene is TRBV18, the J gene TRBJ2-7; TRBD2 is a possible D gene (5 bases). The V and J ends lost 6 bases and 6 bases respectively, with 15 bases between them. Germline assignment: CDR1 KGHSH and CDR2 LQKENI. The CDR3 sequence is 13 residues long. The CDR3 here is CASSGIPDTEQYF. The CDR3 bases are TGTGCCAGCTCCGGGATCCCCGATACCGAGCAGTACTTC.

The chain uses TRBV29-1 and TRBJ2-5, with 8 bases identical to TRBD2. The DNA matches TRBJ2-7 better at its end, which makes the J call doubtful. CDR3 length: 14 residues. The V gene's germline CDR1 is SQVTM and CDR2 ANQGSEA. CDR3 in amino acids: CSVPGVAGIDEQYF. The CDR3 bases are TGCAGCGTACCCGGGGTAGCGGGGATCGACGAGCAGTACTTC.

The sample holds one count of this clone. This chain joins TRBV18 and TRBJ2-3; 9 positions match TRBD2. The CDR3 covers 16 residues. V was pared by 3 bases and J by 2 bases, with 6 bases of the junction left unmatched. Germline assignment: CDR1 KGHSH and CDR2 LQKENI. The DNA of the CDR3 is TGTGCCAGCTCACCTCGAAGCGGGGGGATCACAGATACGCAGTATTTT. It codes for CASSPRSGGITDTQYF.

The J gene is TRBJ2-5, the V gene TRBV4-3; TRBD1 aligns across 7 bases. Germline V lookup: CDR1 LGHNA, CDR2 YSLEER. V trimming: 3 bases; J trimming: 1 base; junction bases outside the gene matches: 11. The CDR3 is 17 amino acids. CDR3 in DNA: TGCGCCAGCAGCCAGATTATAACAGGGGCGGGCCAAGAGACCCAGTACTTC. Its translation is CASSQIITGAGQETQYF.

The rearrangement joins TRBV28 to TRBJ2-7; 7 bases fit TRBD1. The CDR3 length is 15 residues. With 6 bases clipped from V and 3 bases from J, the junction kept 11 bases outside the gene matches. Germline V gene sequence: CDR1 MDHEN, CDR2 SYDVKM. The CDR3 DNA follows: TGTGCCAGCAGCCCTCGACAGGGAGCCTACTACGAGCAGTACTTC. Amino acids: CASSPRQGAYYEQYF.

The rearrangement links TRBV6-5 to TRBJ2-3; D remains unclear. CDR3 length equals 13 residues. Germline CDR1 and CDR2: MNHEY and SVGAGI. Trimming stripped 5 bases from V and 7 bases from J, with 13 bases between. The DNA for the CDR3 is TGTGCCAGCAGTGTTAGCAGAAGCAATACGCAGTATTTT. This translates into CASSVSRSNTQYF.

V usage is TRBV19 and J usage is TRBJ2-3; D unclear. The V gene's germline CDR1 is LNHDA and CDR2 SQIVND (reference sequence). This CDR3 has 13 amino acids. Trimming took 10 bases from V and 1 from J, leaving 12 bases between them. This CDR3 is CATTSPRTDTQYF. DNA of the CDR3: TGTGCCACCACCTCACCGCGCACAGATACGCAGTATTTT.